This is a list of T cell receptor beta chains from one sample in a study of cytotoxic CD8 clonotypes in ibrutinib-treated CLL. The table came from immunoSEQ multiplex PCR; TCRdb's copy has only in-frame clones and leaves some out. The repertoire includes 160,000 or so clones, approximately 91% of them detected once, and around 3% sits in the top ten. The source material was PBMCs, sampled at disease progression, from a patient treated with ibrutinib. These receptors all stem from a human donor with chronic lymphocytic leukemia. Each CDR3 is given with its conserved first and last residue. The D gene is left open where the match is weak. Expanded clones get a size class; other rows say once, few or many, or leave the size out.

V	length	D	J	size	DNA	CDR3
TRBV28	15	.	TRBJ2-5	.	TGTGCCAGCAGTTTATTGTCAGCCAGTGGGGAGACCCAGTACTTC	CASSLLSASGETQYF
TRBV25-1	15	.	TRBJ1-5	.	TGTGCCAGCAGTGAGGACCGATTGAGCAATCAGCCCCAGCATTTT	CASSEDRLSNQPQHF
TRBV2	14	.	TRBJ2-7	.	TGTGCCAGCAGTGGGGTGGCAGGGGCCTACGAGCAGTACTTC	CASSGVAGAYEQYF
TRBV18	14	.	TRBJ1-1	.	TGTGCCAGCTCACCACCGGTAGGGAACACTGAAGCTTTCTTT	CASSPPVGNTEAFF
TRBV5-4	15	TRBD1	TRBJ1-1	once	TGTGCCAGCAGATTAGGGACAGGGAAGAACACTGAAGCTTTCTTT	CASRLGTGKNTEAFF
TRBV21-1	18	.	TRBJ2-5	.	TGTGCCAGCAGCAAACAGAAACAGGGCTCCAAGAAGAGGGAGACCCAGTACTTC	CASSKQKQGSKKRETQYF
TRBV7-2	16	.	TRBJ2-1	.	TGTGCCAGCAGCTTACTGTCCGGGGGTACCTACAATGAGCAGTTCTTC	CASSLLSGGTYNEQFF
TRBV11-3	16	TRBD2	TRBJ2-7	.	TGTGCCAGCAGCAGCCGTGGTAGCGGGAAGTTCTACGAGCAGTACTTC	CASSSRGSGKFYEQYF
TRBV7-9	12	.	TRBJ2-3	.	TGTGCCAGCGGGTTCCGCACAGATACGCAGTATTTT	CASGFRTDTQYF
TRBV7-3	16	.	TRBJ1-2	.	TGCGCCAGCAGCCAAGTCATCCAGAGTTCTAACTATGGCTACACCTTC	CASSQVIQSSNYGYTF
TRBV4-1	16	.	TRBJ2-1	.	TGCGCCAGCAGCCAAGGTGGCTTGGACTATAACAATGAGCAGTTCTTC	CASSQGGLDYNNEQFF
TRBV5-1	14	.	TRBJ2-7	.	TGCGCCAGCAGCTTTGGGGGTAGCTCCTACGAGCAGTACTTC	CASSFGGSSYEQYF
TRBV7-2	16	TRBD2	TRBJ2-5	.	TGTGCCAGCAGCTCACAGACCCGACTAGCGGGAGAGACCCAGTACTTC	CASSSQTRLAGETQYF